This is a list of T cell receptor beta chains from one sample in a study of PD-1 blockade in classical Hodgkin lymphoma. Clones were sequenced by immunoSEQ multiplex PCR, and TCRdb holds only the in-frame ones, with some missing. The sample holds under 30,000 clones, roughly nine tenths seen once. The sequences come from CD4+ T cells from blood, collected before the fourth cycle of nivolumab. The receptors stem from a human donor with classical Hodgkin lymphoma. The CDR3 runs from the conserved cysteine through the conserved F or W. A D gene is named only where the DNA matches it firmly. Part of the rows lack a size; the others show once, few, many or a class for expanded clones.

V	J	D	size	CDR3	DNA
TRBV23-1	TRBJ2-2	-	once	CASNQNRLRPGELFF	TGCGCCAGCAACCAAAATAGACTCCGGCCAGGGGAGCTGTTTTTT
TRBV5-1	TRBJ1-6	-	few	CASRESGSPLHF	TGCGCCAGCCGGGAAAGTGGTTCACCCCTCCACTTT
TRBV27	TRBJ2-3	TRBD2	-	CASSLPFIAGSDTQYF	TGTGCCAGCAGTTTACCATTCATAGCGGGATCAGATACGCAGTATTTT
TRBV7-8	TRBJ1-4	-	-	CASSLPGFGEKLFF	TGTGCCAGCAGCTTACCAGGGTTCGGGGAAAAACTGTTTTTT
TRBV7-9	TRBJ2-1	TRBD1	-	CASSLVRDRGGYNEQFF	TGTGCCAGCAGCTTAGTCCGGGACAGGGGAGGATACAATGAGCAGTTCTTC
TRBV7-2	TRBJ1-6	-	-	CASSNDRPRGNSPLHF	TGTGCCAGCAGCAACGACAGGCCCCGGGGGAATTCACCCCTCCACTTT
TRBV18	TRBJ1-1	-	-	CASSPQNTEAFF	TGTGCCAGCTCACCACAGAACACTGAAGCTTTCTTT
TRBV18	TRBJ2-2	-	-	CASSAKRTGELFF	TGTGCCAGCTCAGCCAAGAGGACCGGGGAGCTGTTTTTT
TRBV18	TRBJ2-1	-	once	CASSRGVNNEQFF	TGTGCCAGCTCACGGGGGGTTAACAATGAGCAGTTCTTC
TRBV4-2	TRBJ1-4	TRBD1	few	CASSQARDSTNEKLFF	TGTGCCAGCAGCCAAGCGAGGGACAGCACTAATGAAAAACTGTTTTTT
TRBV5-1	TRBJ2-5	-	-	CASSFQGQETQYF	TGCGCCAGCAGCTTCCAGGGCCAAGAGACCCAGTACTTC
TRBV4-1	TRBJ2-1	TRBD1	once	CASSHSRAMDRVAYNEQFF	TGCGCCAGCAGCCATTCCCGGGCGATGGACAGGGTCGCCTACAATGAGCAGTTCTTC
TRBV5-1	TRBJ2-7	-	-	CASSPGAASSYEQYF	TGCGCCAGCAGCCCGGGAGCGGCAAGCTCCTACGAGCAGTACTTC
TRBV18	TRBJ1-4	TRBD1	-	CASSRLIRDRSEKLFF	TGTGCCAGCTCTCGCTTAATCCGGGACAGGAGTGAAAAACTGTTTTTT
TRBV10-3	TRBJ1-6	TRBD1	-	CAIRGDSSNSPLHF	TGTGCCATCAGGGGGGACAGCTCTAATTCACCCCTCCACTTT
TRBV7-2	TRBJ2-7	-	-	CASSLVSGEQYF	TGTGCCAGCAGCTTAGTCAGTGGCGAGCAGTACTTC
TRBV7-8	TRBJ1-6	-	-	CASSLGTGSSPLHF	TGTGCCAGCAGCTTAGGGACGGGCAGTTCACCCCTCCACTTT
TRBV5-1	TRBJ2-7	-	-	CASSLIIGDEQYF	TGCGCCAGCAGCTTGATTATCGGGGACGAGCAGTACTTC
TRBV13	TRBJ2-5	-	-	CASSLIVAETQYF	TGTGCCAGCAGCTTAATCGTGGCAGAGACCCAGTACTTC
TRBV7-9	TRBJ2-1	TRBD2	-	CASSLIPSGGNEQFF	TGTGCCAGCAGCTTAATACCTAGCGGGGGGAATGAGCAGTTCTTC
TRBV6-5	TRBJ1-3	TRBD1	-	CASKTHRGQGNTIYF	TGTGCCAGCAAGACTCACAGGGGGCAGGGAAACACCATATATTTT
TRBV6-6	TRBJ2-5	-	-	CASSYSRETQYF	TGTGCCAGCAGTTACTCAAGGGAGACCCAGTACTTC
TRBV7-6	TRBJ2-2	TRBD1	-	CASSALPDREWNTGELFF	TGTGCCAGCAGCGCCCTACCCGACAGGGAATGGAACACCGGGGAGCTGTTTTTT
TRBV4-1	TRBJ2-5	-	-	CASSQWAIQETQYF	TGCGCCAGCAGCCAATGGGCAATCCAAGAGACCCAGTACTTC
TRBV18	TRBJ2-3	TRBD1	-	CASSPDRAPLDTQYF	TGTGCCAGCTCGCCCGACAGGGCCCCACTTGATACGCAGTATTTT
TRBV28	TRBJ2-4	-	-	CASSPHAKNIQYF	TGTGCCAGCAGTCCCCACGCCAAAAACATTCAGTACTTC
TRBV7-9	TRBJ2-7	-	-	CASSLPGHRSSYEQYF	TGTGCCAGCAGCCTCCCAGGGCACAGGAGCTCCTACGAGCAGTACTTC
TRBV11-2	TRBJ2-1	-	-	CASSRLRDFADNEQFF	TGTGCCAGCAGCCGACTCCGGGACTTCGCCGACAATGAGCAGTTCTTC
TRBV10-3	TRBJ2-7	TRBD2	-	CATGTSGYEQYF	TGTGCCACCGGGACTAGCGGGTACGAGCAGTACTTC
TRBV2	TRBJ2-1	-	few	CASRRVFEDEQFF	TGTGCCAGCAGAAGGGTTTTTGAGGATGAGCAGTTCTTC
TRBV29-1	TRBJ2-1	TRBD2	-	CSVDGLDGEFF	TGCAGCGTTGACGGACTAGACGGGGAGTTCTTC
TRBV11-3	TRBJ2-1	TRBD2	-	CASSSWTSGSDEQFF	TGTGCCAGCAGCTCCTGGACTAGCGGGAGCGATGAGCAGTTCTTC
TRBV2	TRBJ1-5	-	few	CASREQGGSNQPQHF	TGTGCCAGCAGGGAACAGGGAGGGAGCAATCAGCCCCAGCATTTT
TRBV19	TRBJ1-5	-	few	CASSIGVGVGNQPQHF	TGTGCCAGTAGTATTGGGGTCGGGGTAGGCAATCAGCCCCAGCATTTT
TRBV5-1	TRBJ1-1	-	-	CASSLALNGGEAFF	TGCGCCAGCAGCTTGGCCCTAAATGGCGGAGAAGCTTTCTTT
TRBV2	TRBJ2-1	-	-	CASRGPNYNEQFF	TGTGCCAGCAGGGGACCTAATTACAATGAGCAGTTCTTC
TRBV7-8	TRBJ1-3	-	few	CASSLVWGSGNTIYF	TGTGCCAGCAGCTTAGTTTGGGGATCTGGAAACACCATATATTTT
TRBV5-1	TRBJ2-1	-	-	CASSLLIGLDEQFF	TGCGCCAGCAGCTTGTTGATAGGGCTTGATGAGCAGTTCTTC
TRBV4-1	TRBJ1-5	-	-	CASSQDGGFGNQPQHF	TGCGCCAGCAGCCAAGATGGTGGCTTCGGCAATCAGCCCCAGCATTTT
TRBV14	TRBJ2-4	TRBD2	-	CASSQSRWGGNIQYF	TGTGCCAGCAGCCAATCGAGGTGGGGGGGAAACATTCAGTACTTC
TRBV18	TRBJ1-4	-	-	CASSPSTLGEKLFF	TGTGCCAGCTCACCGTCGACCCTGGGTGAAAAACTGTTTTTT
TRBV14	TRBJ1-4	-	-	CASSQDRTENEKLFF	TGTGCCAGCAGCCAAGATCGGACAGAGAATGAAAAACTGTTTTTT
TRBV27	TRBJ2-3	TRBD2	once	CASRSSGRGTDTQYF	TGTGCCAGCAGAAGTAGCGGGAGGGGCACAGATACGCAGTATTTT
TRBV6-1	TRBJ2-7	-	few	CASILGQPSYEQYF	TGTGCCAGCATATTAGGACAGCCCTCCTACGAGCAGTACTTC
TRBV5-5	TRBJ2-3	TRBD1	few	CASSAGTGGQGTDTQYF	TGTGCCAGCAGCGCGGGGACAGGGGGTCAGGGGACAGATACGCAGTATTTT
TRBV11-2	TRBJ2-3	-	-	CASSPRHTDTQYF	TGTGCCAGCAGCCCCAGGCACACAGATACGCAGTATTTT
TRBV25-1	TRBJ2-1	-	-	CASSGPGLFVDEQFF	TGTGCCAGCAGTGGCCCGGGACTTTTTGTCGATGAGCAGTTCTTC
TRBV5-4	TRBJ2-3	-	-	CASSLDQLGGTSF	TGTGCCAGCAGCTTGGATCAACTAGGAGGCACCTCTTTT
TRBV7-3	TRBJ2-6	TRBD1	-	CASSLFPGGSGANVLTF	TGTGCCAGCAGCTTATTCCCAGGGGGCTCTGGGGCCAACGTCCTGACTTTC
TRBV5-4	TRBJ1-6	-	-	CASSWLGQAAYSPLHF	TGTGCCAGCAGCTGGCTAGGGCAGGCCGCTTATTCACCCCTCCACTTT
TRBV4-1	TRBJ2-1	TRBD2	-	CASSHRTSGSYNEQFF	TGCGCCAGCAGCCACCGGACTAGCGGGAGTTACAATGAGCAGTTCTTC
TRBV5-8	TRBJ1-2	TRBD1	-	CASSLYRDSRYGYTF	TGTGCCAGCAGCTTGTACCGGGACAGTCGCTATGGCTACACCTTC
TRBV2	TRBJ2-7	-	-	CASTLATFSYEQYF	TGTGCCAGCACTCTGGCTACTTTTTCCTACGAGCAGTACTTC
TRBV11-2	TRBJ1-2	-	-	CASSLEAGLGYTF	TGTGCCAGCAGCTTAGAAGCCGGGCTTGGCTACACCTTC
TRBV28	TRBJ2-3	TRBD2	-	CASSLAGGTDTQYF	TGTGCCAGCAGTTTGGCGGGAGGCACAGATACGCAGTATTTT